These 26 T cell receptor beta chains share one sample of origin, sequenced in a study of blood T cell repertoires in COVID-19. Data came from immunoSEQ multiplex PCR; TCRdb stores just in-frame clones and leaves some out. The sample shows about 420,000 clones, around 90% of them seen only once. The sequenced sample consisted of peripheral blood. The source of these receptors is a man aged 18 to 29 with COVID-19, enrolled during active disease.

This chain's CDR3 is CASSVGTETRGAFF. The DNA for the CDR3 is TGTGCCAGCAGTGTTGGGACAGAGACACGAGGAGCTTTCTTT. This sequence joins TRBV6-4 and TRBJ1-1, with TRBD1 matching over 7 bases. The CDR3 is made up of 14 amino acids. V shed 4 bases and J 10 bases; nucleotides not matched to a gene: 12. Per the germline V gene, CDR1 is MRHNA and CDR2 is SNTAGT.

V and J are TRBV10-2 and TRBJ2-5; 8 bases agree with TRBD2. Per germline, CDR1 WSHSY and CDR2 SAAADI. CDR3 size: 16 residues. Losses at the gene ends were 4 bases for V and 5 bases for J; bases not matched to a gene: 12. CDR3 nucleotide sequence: TGCGCCAGCAGTGGCGTTGCGGGGGGAATGGGGGAGACCCAGTACTTC. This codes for CASSGVAGGMGETQYF.

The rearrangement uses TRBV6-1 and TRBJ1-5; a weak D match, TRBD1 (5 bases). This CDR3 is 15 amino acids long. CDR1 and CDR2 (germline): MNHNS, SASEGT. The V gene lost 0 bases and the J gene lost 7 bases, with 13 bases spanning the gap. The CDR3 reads CASSEAAGHGQPQHF. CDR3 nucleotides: TGTGCCAGCAGTGAAGCCGCAGGGCACGGACAGCCCCAGCATTTT.

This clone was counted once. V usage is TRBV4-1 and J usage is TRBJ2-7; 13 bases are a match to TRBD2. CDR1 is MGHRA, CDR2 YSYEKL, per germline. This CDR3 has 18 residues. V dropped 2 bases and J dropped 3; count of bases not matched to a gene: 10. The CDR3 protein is CASSQRSTSGGTDYEQYF. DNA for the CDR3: TGCGCCAGCAGCCAAAGATCGACTAGCGGGGGGACGGACTACGAGCAGTACTTC.

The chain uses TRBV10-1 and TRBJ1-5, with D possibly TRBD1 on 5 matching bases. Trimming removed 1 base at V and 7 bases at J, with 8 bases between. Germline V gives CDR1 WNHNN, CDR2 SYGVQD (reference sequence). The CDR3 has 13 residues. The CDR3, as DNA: TGCGCCAGCAGTGAGTATGGGGGGCAGCCCCAGCATTTT. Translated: CASSEYGGQPQHF.

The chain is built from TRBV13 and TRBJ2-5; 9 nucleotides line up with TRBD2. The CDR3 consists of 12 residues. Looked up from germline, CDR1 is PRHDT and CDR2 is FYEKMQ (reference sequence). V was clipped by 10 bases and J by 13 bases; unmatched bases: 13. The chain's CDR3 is CATAISGGPTYF. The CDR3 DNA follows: TGTGCCACCGCGATAAGCGGGGGGCCCACGTACTTC.

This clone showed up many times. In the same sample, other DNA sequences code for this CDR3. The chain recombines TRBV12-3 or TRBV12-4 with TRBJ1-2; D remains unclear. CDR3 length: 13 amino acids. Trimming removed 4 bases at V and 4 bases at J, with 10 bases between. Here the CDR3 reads CASSYGEGYGYTF. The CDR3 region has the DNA TGTGCCAGCAGTTATGGGGAGGGCTATGGCTACACCTTC.

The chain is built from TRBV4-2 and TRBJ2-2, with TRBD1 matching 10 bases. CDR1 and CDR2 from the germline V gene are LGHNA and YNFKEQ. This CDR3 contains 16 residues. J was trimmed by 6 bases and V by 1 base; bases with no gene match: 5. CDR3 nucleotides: TGTGCCAGCAGCCAAGGCGGACAGGGGGGCGCCGGGGAGCTGTTTTTT. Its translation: CASSQGGQGGAGELFF.

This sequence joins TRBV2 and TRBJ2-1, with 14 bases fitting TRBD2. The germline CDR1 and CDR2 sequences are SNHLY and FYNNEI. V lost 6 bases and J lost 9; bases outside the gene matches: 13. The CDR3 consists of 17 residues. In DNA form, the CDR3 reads TGTGCCAGCAGCGCCCTGCCCGGACTAGCGGGGGGCGGTGAGCAGTTCTTC. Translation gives CASSALPGLAGGGEQFF. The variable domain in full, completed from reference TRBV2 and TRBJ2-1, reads EPEVTQTPSHQVTQMGQEVILRCVPISNHLYFYWYRQILGQKVEFLVSFYNNEISEKSEIFDDQFSVERPDGSNFTLKIRSTKLEDSAMYFCASSALPGLAGGGEQFFGPGTRLTVL.

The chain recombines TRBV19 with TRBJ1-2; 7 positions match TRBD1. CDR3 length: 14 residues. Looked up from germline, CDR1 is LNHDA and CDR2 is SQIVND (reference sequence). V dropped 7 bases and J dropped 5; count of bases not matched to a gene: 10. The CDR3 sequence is CASTPGQKIYGYTF. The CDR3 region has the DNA TGTGCCAGTACTCCGGGACAGAAGATTTATGGCTACACCTTC.

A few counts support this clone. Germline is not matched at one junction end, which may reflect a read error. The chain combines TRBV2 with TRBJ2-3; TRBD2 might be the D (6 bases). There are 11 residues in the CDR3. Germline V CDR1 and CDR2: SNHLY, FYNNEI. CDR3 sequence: CASSEGWGLLF. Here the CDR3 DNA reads TGTGCCAGCAGTGAAGGTTGGGGACTCTTATTT.

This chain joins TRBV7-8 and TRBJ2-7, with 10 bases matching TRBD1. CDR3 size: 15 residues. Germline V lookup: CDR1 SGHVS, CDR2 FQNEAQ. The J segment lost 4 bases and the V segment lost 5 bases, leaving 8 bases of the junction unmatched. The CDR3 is CASSAGQGVRYEQYF. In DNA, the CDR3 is TGTGCCAGCAGCGCCGGACAGGGGGTAAGGTACGAGCAGTACTTC.

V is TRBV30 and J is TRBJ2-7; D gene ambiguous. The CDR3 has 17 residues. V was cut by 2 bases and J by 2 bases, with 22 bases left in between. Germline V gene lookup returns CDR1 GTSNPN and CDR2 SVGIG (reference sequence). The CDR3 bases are TGTGCCTGGAGTCCCGGGTCCTACTATACTCAAACCTACGAGCAGTACTTC. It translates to CAWSPGSYYTQTYEQYF. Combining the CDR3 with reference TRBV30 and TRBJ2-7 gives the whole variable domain SQTIHQWPATLVQPVGSPLSLECTVEGTSNPNLYWYRQAAGRGLQLLFYSVGIGQISSEVPQNLSASRPQDRQFILSSKKLLLSDSGFYLCAWSPGSYYTQTYEQYFGPGTRLTVT.

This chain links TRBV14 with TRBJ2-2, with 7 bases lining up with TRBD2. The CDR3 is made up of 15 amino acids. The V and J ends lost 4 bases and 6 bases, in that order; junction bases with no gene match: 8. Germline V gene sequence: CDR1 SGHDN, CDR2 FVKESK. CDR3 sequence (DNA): TGTGCCAGCAGCCCGGAGAAGCGGGGAGCCGGGGAGCTGTTTTTT. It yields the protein CASSPEKRGAGELFF.

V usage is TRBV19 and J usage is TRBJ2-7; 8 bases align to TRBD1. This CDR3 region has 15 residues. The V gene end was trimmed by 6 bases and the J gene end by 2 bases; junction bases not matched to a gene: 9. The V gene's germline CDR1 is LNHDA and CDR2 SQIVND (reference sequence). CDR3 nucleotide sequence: TGTGCCAGTAGCCAGAGGGACAGGAGACCCTACGAGCAGTACTTC. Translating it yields CASSQRDRRPYEQYF.

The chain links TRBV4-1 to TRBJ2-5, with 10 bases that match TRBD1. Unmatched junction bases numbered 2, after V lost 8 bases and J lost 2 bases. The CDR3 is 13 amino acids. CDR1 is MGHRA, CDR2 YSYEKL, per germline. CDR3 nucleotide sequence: TGCGCCAGCGGGACAGGGGATCAAGAGACCCAGTACTTC. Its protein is CASGTGDQETQYF.

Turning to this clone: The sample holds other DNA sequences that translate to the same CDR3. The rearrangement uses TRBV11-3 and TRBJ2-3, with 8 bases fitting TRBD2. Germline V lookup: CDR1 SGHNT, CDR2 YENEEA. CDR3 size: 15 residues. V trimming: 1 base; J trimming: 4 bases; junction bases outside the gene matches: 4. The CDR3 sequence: CASSLAGGPADTQYF. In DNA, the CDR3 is TGTGCCAGCAGCTTAGCGGGGGGGCCAGCAGATACGCAGTATTTT.

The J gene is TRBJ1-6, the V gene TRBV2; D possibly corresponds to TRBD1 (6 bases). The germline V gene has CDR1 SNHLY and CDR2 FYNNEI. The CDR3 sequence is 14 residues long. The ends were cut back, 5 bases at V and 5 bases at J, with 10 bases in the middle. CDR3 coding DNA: TGTGCCAGCAGTAGGCGGACAGATAATTCACCCCTCCACTTT. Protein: CASSRRTDNSPLHF.

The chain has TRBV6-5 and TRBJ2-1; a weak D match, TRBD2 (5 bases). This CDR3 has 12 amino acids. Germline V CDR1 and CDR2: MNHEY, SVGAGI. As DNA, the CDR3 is TGTGCTGGCTCAGAGGGCTACAATGAGCAGTTCTTC. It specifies CAGSEGYNEQFF.

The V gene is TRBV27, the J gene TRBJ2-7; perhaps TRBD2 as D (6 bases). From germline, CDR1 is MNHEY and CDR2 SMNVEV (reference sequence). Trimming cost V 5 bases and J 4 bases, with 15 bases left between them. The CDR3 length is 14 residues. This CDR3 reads CASSPTGGRYEQYF. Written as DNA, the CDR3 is TGTGCCAGCAGTCCCACTGGGGGGAGGTACGAGCAGTACTTC.

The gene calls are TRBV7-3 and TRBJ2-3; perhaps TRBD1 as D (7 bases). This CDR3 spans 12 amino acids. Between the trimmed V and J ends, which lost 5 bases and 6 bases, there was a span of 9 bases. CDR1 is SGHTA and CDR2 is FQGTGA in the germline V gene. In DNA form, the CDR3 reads TGTGCCAGCAGCGCGGGACAGGATACGCAGTATTTT. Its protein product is CASSAGQDTQYF.

CDR3 loop: CASSRDRSLSEQYF. The CDR3 DNA sequence: TGCGCCAGCAGCCGGGACAGGAGCCTCTCCGAGCAGTACTTC. V usage is TRBV5-1 and J usage is TRBJ2-7; 8 nucleotides match TRBD1. The CDR3 contains 14 residues. From germline, CDR1 is SGHRS and CDR2 YFSETQ. V lost 4 bases, J lost 6 bases, and 9 bases stayed unmatched.

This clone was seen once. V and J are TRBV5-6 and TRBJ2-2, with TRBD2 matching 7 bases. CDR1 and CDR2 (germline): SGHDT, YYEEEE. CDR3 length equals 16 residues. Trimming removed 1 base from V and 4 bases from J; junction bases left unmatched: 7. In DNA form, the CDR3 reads TGTGCCAGCAGCTTGTATGGTGCGGGAGCCACCGGGGAGCTGTTTTTT. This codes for CASSLYGAGATGELFF.

CDR3 DNA sequence: TGTGCCAGCTCCGAACTAGGACCGAACTATGGCTACACCTTC. It is translated as CASSELGPNYGYTF. This chain joins TRBV18 and TRBJ1-2; D is ambiguous. Looked up from germline, CDR1 is KGHSH and CDR2 is LQKENI. CDR3 length equals 14 residues. The V end lost 6 bases, the J end lost 2 bases, and 13 bases lay between the germline ends.

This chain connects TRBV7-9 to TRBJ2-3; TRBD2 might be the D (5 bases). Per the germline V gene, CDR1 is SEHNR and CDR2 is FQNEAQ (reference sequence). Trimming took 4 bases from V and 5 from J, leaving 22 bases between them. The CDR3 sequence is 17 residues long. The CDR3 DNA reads TGTGCCAGCAGCTCCCCCGGAGAGCGGATGATTGGAGATACGCAGTATTTT. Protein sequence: CASSSPGERMIGDTQYF. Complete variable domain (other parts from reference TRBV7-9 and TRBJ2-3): DTGVSQNPRHKITKRGQNVTFRCDPISEHNRLYWYRQTLGQGPEFLTYFQNEAQLEKSRLLSDRFSAERPKGSFSTLEIQRTEQGDSAMYLCASSSPGERMIGDTQYFGPGTRLTVL.

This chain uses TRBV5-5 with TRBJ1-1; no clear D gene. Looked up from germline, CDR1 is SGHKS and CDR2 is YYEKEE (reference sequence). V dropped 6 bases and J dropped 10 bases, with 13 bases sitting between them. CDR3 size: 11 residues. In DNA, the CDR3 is TGTGCCAGCACCGCCGTTTACGGAGCTTTCTTT. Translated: CASTAVYGAFF.